The 15 T cell receptor beta chains listed next were all sequenced from one sample in a study of OX40 agonist ivuxolimab in advanced cancers. Using immunoSEQ multiplex PCR, the repertoire was profiled, and TCRdb retains in-frame clones only, with some absent. The sample consists of fewer than 100,000 clones, around 88% of them appearing once. The source was CD4+ or CD8+ T cells sorted from blood, collected in a trial of the OX40 agonist ivuxolimab. These receptors were obtained from an adult with an advanced solid tumor such as melanoma, head and neck, liver or kidney cancer.

J is TRBJ1-3 and V is TRBV15, with D possibly being TRBD1 (5 bases). This CDR3 spans 17 amino acids. The V end lost 1 base, the J end lost 0 bases, and 13 bases lay between the germline ends. CDR1 and CDR2 (germline): LNHNV, YYDKDF (reference sequence). CDR3 region: CATSRVFGTVSGNTIYF. Here the CDR3 DNA reads TGTGCCACCAGCAGAGTTTTCGGGACGGTCTCTGGAAACACCATATATTTT.

This clone was seen once. V is TRBV7-2 and J is TRBJ2-3; no firm D call. Trimming stripped 4 bases from V and 3 bases from J, with 11 bases between. CDR3 length: 14 amino acids. Germline lookup yields CDR1 SGHTA and CDR2 FQGNSA. In DNA form, the CDR3 reads TGTGCCAGCAGCTCCGGACGTATTACAGATACGCAGTATTTT. Encoded protein: CASSSGRITDTQYF.

The sample holds one count of this clone. This chain connects TRBV5-6 to TRBJ1-1, with D unresolved. The CDR3 covers 11 residues. Germline V gives CDR1 SGHDT, CDR2 YYEEEE. Trimming pared 1 base from V and 8 bases from J, leaving 6 bases between. The CDR3 DNA sequence: TGTGCCAGCAGCTTGACGTCCGAAGCTTTCTTT. Translating gives CASSLTSEAFF.

The rearrangement uses TRBV28 and TRBJ2-7, with TRBD2 matching over 9 bases. The CDR3 is made up of 14 amino acids. The V gene's germline CDR1 is MDHEN and CDR2 SYDVKM. The V segment lost 10 bases and the J segment 5 bases; nucleotides outside the gene matches: 12. The CDR3 is CAIEAGGPRDEQYF. The CDR3 coding sequence is TGTGCCATAGAGGCGGGGGGGCCCAGGGACGAGCAGTACTTC.

This chain links TRBV30 with TRBJ1-6, with TRBD1 identical over 7 bases. Germline V gene lookup returns CDR1 GTSNPN and CDR2 SVGIG (reference sequence). Germline trimming cut 5 bases from V and 7 bases from J; bases unmatched to any gene: 5. CDR3 length equals 13 residues. CDR3 DNA: TGTGCCTGGGAGGGGACAGTGAATTCACCCCTCCACTTT. Its protein product is CAWEGTVNSPLHF.

This sequence joins TRBV19 and TRBJ1-5, with D possibly matching TRBD1 (5 bases). Trimming took 3 bases from V and 2 from J, leaving 8 bases between them. Looked up from germline, CDR1 is LNHDA and CDR2 is SQIVND (reference sequence). The CDR3 runs 14 residues. The DNA for the CDR3 is TGTGCCAGTAGTATGCAGGGTGGCAATCAGCCCCAGCATTTT. Protein product: CASSMQGGNQPQHF. Full variable domain (outside the CDR3, taken from reference TRBV19 and TRBJ1-5): DGGITQSPKYLFRKEGQNVTLSCEQNLNHDAMYWYRQDPGQGLRLIYYSQIVNDFQKGDIAEGYSVSREKKESFPLTVTSAQKNPTAFYLCASSMQGGNQPQHFGDGTRLSIL.

The chain has TRBV28 and TRBJ1-5, with D tentatively TRBD1 (6 bases). The ends were cut back, 5 bases at V and 0 bases at J, with 26 bases in the middle. Germline assignment: CDR1 MDHEN and CDR2 SYDVKM. The CDR3 covers 20 residues. CDR3 loop: CASSGTSADSSPYSNQPQHF. The CDR3 nucleotides are TGTGCCAGCAGTGGTACCTCTGCGGACAGCTCACCTTATAGCAATCAGCCCCAGCATTTT.

This clone was seen only a few times. The chain carries TRBV30 and TRBJ2-7, with D perhaps TRBD2 (5 bases). The CDR3 has 15 residues. V lost 2 bases and J 4 bases, leaving 18 bases between the germline ends. Looked up from germline, CDR1 is GTSNPN and CDR2 is SVGIG (reference sequence). The CDR3 spells CAWSRAGGLVYEQYF. CDR3 nucleotide sequence: TGTGCCTGGAGTCGGGCAGGCGGGTTGGTTTACGAGCAGTACTTC. The whole variable domain, filled in from reference TRBV30 and TRBJ2-7, reads SQTIHQWPATLVQPVGSPLSLECTVEGTSNPNLYWYRQAAGRGLQLLFYSVGIGQISSEVPQNLSASRPQDRQFILSSKKLLLSDSGFYLCAWSRAGGLVYEQYFGPGTRLTVT.

This clone was counted only a few times. This chain links TRBV7-3 with TRBJ2-1, with D tentatively TRBD1 (7 bases). The length of the CDR3 is 14 residues. V lost 4 bases, J lost 9 bases, and 16 bases lay in between. Germline V CDR1 and CDR2: SGHTA, FQGTGA. Here the CDR3 reads CASSSASRGAEQFF. In DNA, the CDR3 is TGTGCCAGCAGCTCTGCTAGCAGGGGGGCTGAGCAGTTCTTC.

This clone was counted between two and nine times. V gene TRBV7-6 combines with J gene TRBJ2-2; D may correspond to TRBD1 or TRBD2 (6 bases each). This CDR3 spans 15 amino acids. The V gene's germline CDR1 is SGHVS and CDR2 FNYEAQ. Trimming stripped 3 bases from V and 5 bases from J, with 13 bases between. CDR3 nucleotide sequence: TGTGCCAGCAGCTTGACAGGCGCGGGGACCGGGGAGCTGTTTTTT. Protein sequence: CASSLTGAGTGELFF.

The V call is TRBV18, the J call TRBJ1-1; TRBD1 matches 9 bases. The CDR3 extends over 16 amino acids. The V and J ends lost 3 bases and 0 bases, in that order; junction bases with no gene match: 5. The germline CDR1 and CDR2 sequences are KGHSH and LQKENI. CDR3 residues: CASSPAQGAMNTEAFF. CDR3 in DNA: TGTGCCAGCTCACCGGCACAGGGGGCTATGAACACTGAAGCTTTCTTT.

The V and J genes are TRBV7-2 and TRBJ2-5; TRBD2 matches 11 bases. Trimming took 5 bases from V and 5 from J; bases not matched to a gene: 7. Per the germline V gene, CDR1 is SGHTA and CDR2 is FQGNSA. This CDR3 contains 15 residues. CDR3 nucleotide sequence: TGTGCCAGCAGCCTCCGACTAGCGGGGCAGGAGACCCAGTACTTC. It is translated as CASSLRLAGQETQYF.

The rearrangement uses TRBV5-4 and TRBJ2-7; D call uncertain. Trimming stripped 5 bases from V and 5 bases from J, with 14 bases between. Germline loops: CDR1 SGHNT, CDR2 YYREEE (reference sequence). The CDR3 spans 13 residues. CDR3: CASSRSVSNEQYF. CDR3 DNA sequence: TGTGCCAGCAGTCGAAGCGTCTCGAACGAGCAGTACTTC.

The chain couples TRBV6-5 to TRBJ1-5, with D unresolved. Germline V gene sequence: CDR1 MNHEY, CDR2 SVGAGI. The CDR3 consists of 13 residues. Trimming stripped 4 bases from V and 5 bases from J, with 9 bases between. The CDR3 loop is CASSWQRDQPQHF. Written as DNA, the CDR3 is TGTGCCAGCAGTTGGCAACGGGATCAGCCCCAGCATTTT.

V is TRBV27 and J is TRBJ1-3, with TRBD1 matching over 7 bases. The CDR3 is 17 residues long. V dropped 6 bases and J dropped 0; count of bases not matched to a gene: 11. Per the germline V gene, CDR1 is MNHEY and CDR2 is SMNVEV (reference sequence). The CDR3: CASSRTGNLPSGNTIYF. The CDR3 DNA follows: TGTGCCAGCAGCCGGACAGGAAACCTTCCCTCTGGAAACACCATATATTTT.